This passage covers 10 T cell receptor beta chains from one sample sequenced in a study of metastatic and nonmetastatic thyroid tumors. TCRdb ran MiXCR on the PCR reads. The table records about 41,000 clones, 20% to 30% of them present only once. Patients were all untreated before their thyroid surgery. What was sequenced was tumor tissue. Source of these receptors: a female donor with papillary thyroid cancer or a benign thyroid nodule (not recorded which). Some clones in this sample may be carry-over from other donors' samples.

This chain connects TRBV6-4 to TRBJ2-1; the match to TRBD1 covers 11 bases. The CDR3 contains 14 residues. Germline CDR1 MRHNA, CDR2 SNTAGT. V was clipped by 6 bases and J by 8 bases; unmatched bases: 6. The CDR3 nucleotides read TGTGCCAGCAGCGGGACAGGGGGAAGGGATGAGCAGTTCTTC. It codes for CASSGTGGRDEQFF.

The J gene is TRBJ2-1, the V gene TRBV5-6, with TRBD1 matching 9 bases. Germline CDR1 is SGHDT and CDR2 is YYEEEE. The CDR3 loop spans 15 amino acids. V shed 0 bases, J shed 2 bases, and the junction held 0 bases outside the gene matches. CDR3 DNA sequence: TGTGCCAGCAGCTTGGGGGACAGGGCCTACAATGAGCAGTTCTTC. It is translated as CASSLGDRAYNEQFF. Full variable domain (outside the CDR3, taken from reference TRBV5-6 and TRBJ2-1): DAGVTQSPTHLIKTRGQQVTLRCSPKSGHDTVSWYQQALGQGPQFIFQYYEEEERQRGNFPDRFSGHQFPNYSSELNVNALLLGDSALYLCASSLGDRAYNEQFFGPGTRLTVL.

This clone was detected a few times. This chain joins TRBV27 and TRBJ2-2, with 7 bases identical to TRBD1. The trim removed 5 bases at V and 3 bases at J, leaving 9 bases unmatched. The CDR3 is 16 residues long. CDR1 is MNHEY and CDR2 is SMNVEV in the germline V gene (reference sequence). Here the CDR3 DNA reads TGTGCCAGCAGTGAATACAGGGGCGGTGACACCGGGGAGCTGTTTTTT. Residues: CASSEYRGGDTGELFF.

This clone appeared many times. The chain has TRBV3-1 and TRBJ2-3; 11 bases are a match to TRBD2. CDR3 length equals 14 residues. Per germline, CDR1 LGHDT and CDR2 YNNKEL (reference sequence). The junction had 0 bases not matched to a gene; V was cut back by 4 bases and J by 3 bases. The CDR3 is CASSRLAGTDTQYF. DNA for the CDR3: TGTGCCAGCAGCCGACTAGCGGGGACAGATACGCAGTATTTT.

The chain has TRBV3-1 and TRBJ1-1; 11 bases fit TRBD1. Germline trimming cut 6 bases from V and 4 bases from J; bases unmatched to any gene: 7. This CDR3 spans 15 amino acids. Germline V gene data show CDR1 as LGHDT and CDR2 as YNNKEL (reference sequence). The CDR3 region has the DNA TGTGCCAGCAGACCCACCGGGACAGGGGGCACTGAAGCTTTCTTT. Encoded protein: CASRPTGTGGTEAFF.

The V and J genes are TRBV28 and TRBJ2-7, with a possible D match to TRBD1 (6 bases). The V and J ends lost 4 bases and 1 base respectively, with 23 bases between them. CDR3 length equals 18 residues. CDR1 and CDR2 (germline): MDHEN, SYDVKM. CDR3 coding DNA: TGTGCCAGCAGTTCCCAATCTCCTTCGACAGGTTATTCCTACGAGCAGTACTTC. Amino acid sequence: CASSSQSPSTGYSYEQYF.

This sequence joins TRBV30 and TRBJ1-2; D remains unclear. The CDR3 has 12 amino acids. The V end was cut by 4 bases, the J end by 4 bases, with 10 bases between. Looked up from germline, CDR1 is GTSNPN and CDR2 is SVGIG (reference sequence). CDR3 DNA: TGTGCCTGGAACCTACCAGGCTATGGCTACACCTTC. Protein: CAWNLPGYGYTF. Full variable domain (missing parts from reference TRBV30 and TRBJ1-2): SQTIHQWPATLVQPVGSPLSLECTVEGTSNPNLYWYRQAAGRGLQLLFYSVGIGQISSEVPQNLSASRPQDRQFILSSKKLLLSDSGFYLCAWNLPGYGYTFGSGTRLTVV.

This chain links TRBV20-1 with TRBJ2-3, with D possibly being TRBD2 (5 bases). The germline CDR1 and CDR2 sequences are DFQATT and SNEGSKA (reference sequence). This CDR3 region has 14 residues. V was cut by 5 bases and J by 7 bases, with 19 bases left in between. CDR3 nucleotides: TGCAGTGCTCCTTTAGCGTGGACTCCCCATACGCAGTATTTT. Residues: CSAPLAWTPHTQYF.

The CDR3 nucleotides read TGTGCCAGCAGCTCCCGGACTAGCGGCTTGGGCAATGAGCAGTTCTTC. Translated, it gives CASSSRTSGLGNEQFF. This chain connects TRBV11-1 to TRBJ2-1; TRBD2 agrees at 10 bases. The CDR3 has 16 amino acids. V shed 4 bases, J shed 6 bases, and the junction held 9 bases outside the gene matches. The V gene's germline CDR1 is SGHAT and CDR2 FQDESV (reference sequence).

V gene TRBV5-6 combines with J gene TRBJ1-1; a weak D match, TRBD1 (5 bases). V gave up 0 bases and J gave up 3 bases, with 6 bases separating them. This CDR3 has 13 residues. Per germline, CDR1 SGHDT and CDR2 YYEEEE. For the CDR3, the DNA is TGTGCCAGCAGCTTGGTCAGGGACACTGAAGCTTTCTTT. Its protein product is CASSLVRDTEAFF. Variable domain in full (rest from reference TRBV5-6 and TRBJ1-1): DAGVTQSPTHLIKTRGQQVTLRCSPKSGHDTVSWYQQALGQGPQFIFQYYEEEERQRGNFPDRFSGHQFPNYSSELNVNALLLGDSALYLCASSLVRDTEAFFGQGTRLTVV.